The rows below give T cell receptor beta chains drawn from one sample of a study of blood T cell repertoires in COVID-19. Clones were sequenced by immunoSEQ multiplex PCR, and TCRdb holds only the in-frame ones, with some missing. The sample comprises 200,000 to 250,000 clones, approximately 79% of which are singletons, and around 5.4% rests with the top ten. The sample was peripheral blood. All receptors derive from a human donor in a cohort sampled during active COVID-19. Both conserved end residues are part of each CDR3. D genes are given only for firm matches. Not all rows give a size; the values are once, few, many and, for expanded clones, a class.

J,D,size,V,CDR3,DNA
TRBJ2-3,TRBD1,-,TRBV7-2,CASSPQGAGTDTQYF,TGTGCCAGCAGCCCGCAGGGGGCTGGGACAGATACGCAGTATTTT
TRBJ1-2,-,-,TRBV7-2,CASSPEGVRGYTF,TGTGCCAGCAGCCCCGAAGGGGTGAGGGGCTACACCTTC
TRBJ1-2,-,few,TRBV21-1,CASSASAAAGGGYTF,TGTGCCAGCAGCGCATCAGCGGCGGCAGGGGGTGGCTACACCTTC
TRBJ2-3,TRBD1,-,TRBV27,CASSSFSGTGPTDTQYF,TGTGCCAGCAGTTCGTTCTCCGGGACAGGGCCCACAGATACGCAGTATTTT
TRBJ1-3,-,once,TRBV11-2,CASSLVLSGSSGNTIYF,TGTGCCAGCAGCTTAGTTCTCTCCGGTTCCTCTGGAAACACCATATATTTT
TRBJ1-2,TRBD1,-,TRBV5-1,CASSRDRGQGYTF,TGCGCCAGCAGCCGGGACAGGGGGCAGGGCTACACCTTC
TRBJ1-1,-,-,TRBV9,CASSAPDGGSTEAFF,TGTGCCAGCAGCGCCCCAGACGGGGGGTCCACTGAAGCTTTCTTT
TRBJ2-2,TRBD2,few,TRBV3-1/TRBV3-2,CASSQESGKNTGELFF,TGTGCCAGCAGCCAAGAAAGCGGGAAGAACACCGGGGAGCTGTTTTTT
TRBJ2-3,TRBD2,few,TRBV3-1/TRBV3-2,CASSQPMTSGSPDTQYF,TGTGCCAGCAGCCAACCTATGACTAGCGGGAGCCCAGATACGCAGTATTTT
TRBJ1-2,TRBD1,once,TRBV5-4,CASSLDRGDYGYTF,TGTGCCAGCAGCTTGGACAGGGGGGACTATGGCTACACCTTC
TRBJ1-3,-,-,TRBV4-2,CASSPTGTGNTIYF,TGTGCCAGCAGCCCTACAGGTACTGGAAACACCATATATTTT
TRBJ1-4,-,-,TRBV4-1,CASSQVEGAGPEKLFF,TGCGCCAGCAGCCAAGTAGAAGGGGCAGGGCCCGAAAAACTGTTTTTT
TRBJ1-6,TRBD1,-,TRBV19,CATKTGPNSPLHF,TGTGCCACCAAGACAGGGCCTAATTCACCCCTCCACTTT
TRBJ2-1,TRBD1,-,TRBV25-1,CASSESPGQGVGEQFF,TGTGCCAGCAGTGAATCTCCGGGACAGGGGGTTGGTGAGCAGTTCTTC
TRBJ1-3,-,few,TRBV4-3,CASSQGRGGGNTIYF,TGCGCCAGCAGCCAAGGGCGGGGAGGTGGAAACACCATATATTTT
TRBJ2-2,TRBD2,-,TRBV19,CASSTTSGTTGFTGELFF,TGTGCCAGTAGTACAACTTCCGGGACTACAGGCTTCACCGGGGAGCTGTTTTTT
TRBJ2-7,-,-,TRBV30,CAWSVLAASSYEQYF,TGTGCCTGGAGTGTTTTAGCGGCCTCATCCTACGAGCAGTACTTC
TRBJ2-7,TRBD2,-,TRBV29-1,CSVSGTSGRSYEQYF,TGCAGCGTTTCTGGGACTAGCGGGAGGTCCTACGAGCAGTACTTC
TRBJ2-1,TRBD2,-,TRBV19,CASSISGASGTVEQFF,TGTGCCAGTAGTATTTCGGGGGCTAGCGGGACGGTTGAGCAGTTCTTC
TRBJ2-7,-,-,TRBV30,CAWSQTRFKRYEQYF,TGTGCCTGGAGTCAAACGCGGTTCAAGCGCTACGAGCAGTACTTC
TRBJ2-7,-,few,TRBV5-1,CASSLYRRNYEQYF,TGCGCCAGCAGCTTGTACAGGCGGAACTACGAGCAGTACTTC
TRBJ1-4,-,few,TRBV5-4,CASSLDRASEKLFF,TGTGCCAGCAGCTTGGACAGGGCCTCTGAAAAACTGTTTTTT
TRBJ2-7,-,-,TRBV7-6,CASSLGGSASYEQYF,TGTGCCAGCAGCTTAGGTGGCAGTGCTTCCTACGAGCAGTACTTC
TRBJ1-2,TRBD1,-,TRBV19,CASTRGQPRYGYTF,TGTGCCAGTACTAGGGGACAGCCCCGCTATGGCTACACCTTC
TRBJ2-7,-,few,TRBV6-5,CASSYDTTGSYEQYF,TGTGCCAGCAGTTACGATACTACAGGCTCCTACGAGCAGTACTTC
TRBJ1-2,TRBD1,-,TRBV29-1,CSVESRDRVFYGYTF,TGCAGCGTTGAAAGCCGGGACAGGGTATTCTATGGCTACACCTTC
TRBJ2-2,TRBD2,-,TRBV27,CARSPGGGPGALDTGELFF,TGTGCCCGCAGTCCCGGGGGGGGACCGGGGGCGCTGGACACCGGGGAGCTGTTTTTT
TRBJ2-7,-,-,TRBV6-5,CASSYGSPYEQYF,TGTGCCAGCAGTTACGGGAGCCCCTACGAGCAGTACTTC
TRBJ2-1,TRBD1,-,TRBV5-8,CASSLAGDRYNEQFF,TGTGCCAGCAGCTTGGCTGGGGACAGGTACAATGAGCAGTTCTTC